This passage covers 17 T cell receptor beta chains from one sample sequenced in a study of cytomegalovirus exposure and HLA in healthy donors. Vbeta (60) and Jbeta (13) primers were used in the PCR. TCRdb's copy holds only in-frame clones and misses some; the assay was immunoSEQ multiplex PCR. The profile shows about 180,000 clones, about 79% of them singletons. The material sequenced was PBMCs. Receptors originate from a man aged 35 to 55 in good health and CMV-seropositive.

This chain joins TRBV5-1 and TRBJ1-5; D is possibly TRBD1 (6 bases). The CDR3 is made up of 16 amino acids. V was cut by 4 bases and J by 4 bases, with 18 bases left in between. Germline values: CDR1 SGHRS, CDR2 YFSETQ. CDR3 residues: CASSLAGTFSNQPQHF. CDR3 coding DNA: TGCGCCAGCAGCCTTGCCGGGACATTCTCTAATCAGCCCCAGCATTTT.

V usage is TRBV6-1 and J usage is TRBJ2-7; 10 bases align to TRBD2. V was pared by 0 bases and J by 4 bases, with 6 bases of the junction left unmatched. This CDR3 is 16 amino acids long. CDR1 and CDR2 from the germline V gene are MNHNS and SASEGT. The CDR3 DNA reads as TGTGCCAGCAGTGAAGCGTCTAGCGGGAGTGGATACGAGCAGTACTTC. Translated, it gives CASSEASSGSGYEQYF.

J is TRBJ2-1 and V is TRBV7-8, with unresolved D. The CDR3 consists of 12 residues. V was clipped by 8 bases and J by 0 bases, with 5 bases between them. CDR1 SGHVS and CDR2 FQNEAQ come from the germline V gene. The CDR3 coding sequence is TGTGCCAGCGGCCGCTCCTACAATGAGCAGTTCTTC. This translates into CASGRSYNEQFF. Looking up the rest from reference TRBV7-8 and TRBJ2-1 gives the full variable domain: GAGVSQSPRYKVAKRGQDVALRCDPISGHVSLFWYQQALGQGPEFLTYFQNEAQLDKSGLPSDRFFAERPEGSVSTLKIQRTQQEDSAVYLCASGRSYNEQFFGPGTRLTVL.

This clone has just a few counts. The CDR3 region has the DNA TGTGCCAGTATGGTCCCCGGGGGGCAGGCCGGGGAGCTGTTTTTT. This encodes CASMVPGGQAGELFF. V usage is TRBV19 and J usage is TRBJ2-2; D possibly corresponds to TRBD2 (7 bases). The V gene's germline CDR1 is LNHDA and CDR2 SQIVND (reference sequence). V lost 7 bases to trimming and J lost 6 bases, with 18 bases between them. This CDR3 is built from 15 residues.

The chain recombines TRBV2 with TRBJ1-2, with 7 bases fitting TRBD1. Germline V gene data show CDR1 as SNHLY and CDR2 as FYNNEI. The CDR3 runs 14 residues. Trimming at V came to 5 bases and at J to 4 bases, leaving 7 bases not matched to a gene. CDR3 residues: CASSRDREAYGYTF. The CDR3 DNA sequence: TGTGCCAGCAGTAGAGACAGGGAGGCCTATGGCTACACCTTC. Using reference TRBV2 and TRBJ1-2 for the parts outside the CDR3, the full variable domain is EPEVTQTPSHQVTQMGQEVILRCVPISNHLYFYWYRQILGQKVEFLVSFYNNEISEKSEIFDDQFSVERPDGSNFTLKIRSTKLEDSAMYFCASSRDREAYGYTFGSGTRLTVV.

V gene TRBV4-2 combines with J gene TRBJ2-7, with D possibly TRBD2 on 5 matching bases. CDR3 size: 11 residues. Germline V gives CDR1 LGHNA, CDR2 YNFKEQ. V was trimmed by 5 bases and J by 4 bases, leaving 6 bases between them. The chain's CDR3 is CASSSGYEQYF. Here the CDR3 DNA reads TGTGCCAGCAGCAGCGGATACGAGCAGTACTTC.

Remarks on this clone: Mismatch with germline at one junction end may stem from a read error. The V and J genes are TRBV14 and TRBJ1-4; 7 nucleotides agree with TRBD1. Germline-derived CDR1 and CDR2 are SGHDN and FVKESK. This CDR3 is built from 15 residues. The CDR3 sequence is CASSQEQGSAEKLFF. CDR3 DNA: TGTGCCAGCAGTCAAGAACAGGGGTCAGCGGAAAAACTGTTTTTT.

The genes are TRBV2 and TRBJ1-1; TRBD1 might be the D (5 bases). Trimming took 2 bases from V and 4 from J, leaving 11 bases between them. The germline gives CDR1 SNHLY, CDR2 FYNNEI. There are 14 residues in the CDR3. DNA of the CDR3: TGTGCCAGCAGTGAAATTGTTCAGGGCACTGAAGCTTTCTTT. Residues: CASSEIVQGTEAFF.

The chain joins TRBV5-1 to TRBJ2-7; possible D gene TRBD2, 5 bases. The V end lost 0 bases, the J end lost 6 bases, and 16 bases lay between the germline ends. The CDR3 has 15 residues. Germline V gene lookup returns CDR1 SGHRS and CDR2 YFSETQ. The CDR3 loop reads CASSLAPAVGVEQYF. Here the CDR3 DNA reads TGCGCCAGCAGCTTGGCCCCGGCGGTCGGGGTCGAGCAGTACTTC.

This chain connects TRBV5-1 to TRBJ2-1; perhaps TRBD1 as D (5 bases). The V and J ends lost 6 bases and 5 bases respectively, with 12 bases between them. CDR1 is SGHRS, CDR2 YFSETQ, per germline. This CDR3 has 13 amino acids. The CDR3, as DNA: TGCGCCAGCAATGGGCAGGGCGACAATGAGCAGTTCTTC. Residues: CASNGQGDNEQFF.

J is TRBJ2-1 and V is TRBV15; the D gene is possibly TRBD2 (5 bases). The CDR3 covers 15 residues. The V end lost 0 bases, the J end lost 7 bases, and 13 bases lay between the germline ends. Germline V gives CDR1 LNHNV, CDR2 YYDKDF (reference sequence). This CDR3 is CATSRDSGRGNEQFF. The CDR3 DNA sequence: TGTGCCACCAGCAGAGATTCCGGACGGGGTAATGAGCAGTTCTTC.

The chain couples TRBV15 to TRBJ2-7; 7 bases map to TRBD1. Per the germline V gene, CDR1 is LNHNV and CDR2 is YYDKDF (reference sequence). V lost 3 bases to trimming and J lost 2 bases; unmatched junction nucleotides: 4. The CDR3 length is 14 residues. CDR3 nucleotides: TGTGCCACCAGCAGGACGACAGGGACCTACGAGCAGTACTTC. Amino acid sequence: CATSRTTGTYEQYF.

CDR3 residues: CAITQSGTGTNEQFF. CDR3 DNA: TGTGCCATCACCCAATCCGGGACTGGCACCAATGAGCAGTTCTTC. The V and J genes are TRBV28 and TRBJ2-1, with a tentative D call TRBD2 (6 bases). Germline V gives CDR1 MDHEN, CDR2 SYDVKM. V was cut by 10 bases and J by 6 bases, with 22 bases left in between. The CDR3 covers 15 residues.

The table lists this clone with a few counts. The V gene is TRBV7-8, the J gene TRBJ1-5, with no clear D. CDR1 and CDR2 (germline): SGHVS, FQNEAQ. This CDR3 region has 14 residues. Trimming took off 0 bases at V and 8 bases at J, with 11 bases between the two ends. As DNA, the CDR3 is TGTGCCAGCAGCTTAGCGGGAGGCTTTGAGCCCCAGCATTTT. Amino acids: CASSLAGGFEPQHF.

The J gene is TRBJ1-2, the V gene TRBV28; no definite D call. V lost 1 base and J lost 1, with 13 bases in between. Germline CDR1 and CDR2: MDHEN and SYDVKM. This CDR3 contains 16 residues. CDR3 region: CASSLFPDINNYGYTF. The DNA of the CDR3 is TGTGCCAGCAGTTTATTCCCAGACATAAATAACTATGGCTACACCTTC.

The chain is built from TRBV27 and TRBJ1-3; tentative D call: TRBD1 (6 bases). This CDR3 has 14 amino acids. V lost 5 bases, J lost 0 bases, and 8 bases lay in between. From germline, CDR1 is MNHEY and CDR2 SMNVEV (reference sequence). The CDR3 DNA follows: TGTGCCAGCAGTCAGGGGCGCTCTGGAAACACCATATATTTT. Its protein is CASSQGRSGNTIYF.

This chain uses TRBV5-1 with TRBJ2-2; D might be TRBD2 (6 bases). The CDR3 covers 16 residues. Germline CDR1 and CDR2: SGHRS and YFSETQ. The V end lost 0 bases, the J end lost 0 bases, and 9 bases lay between the germline ends. CDR3 loop: CASSLGAGSNTGELFF. CDR3 nucleotide sequence: TGCGCCAGCAGCTTGGGGGCGGGATCGAACACCGGGGAGCTGTTTTTT.